The clone carrying this T cell receptor beta chain was counted between two and nine times. This sample is drawn from a study of identical twins. TCRdb itself ran the 5' RACE reads through MiXCR, one entry per CDR3 protein. Counted here are 220,000 or so distinct CDR3 sequences, 7% occurring once; the ten biggest clones make up more than 3%. In germline, CDR1 is MNHEY, CDR2 SMNVEV (reference sequence). Losses at the gene ends were 5 bases for V and 6 bases for J; bases not matched to a gene: 8. There are 15 residues in the CDR3. This sample was also put to use in a study of yellow fever vaccine responses in identical twins.

J is TRBJ2-1 and V is TRBV27, with 9 positions matching TRBD2. The specimen sequenced was memory (CD45RO+) T cells sorted from blood. The clonotype was recovered from a woman aged 18-30 years in good health. CDR3 sequence reads: CASSPLIAGVNEQFF. The DNA for the CDR3 is TGTGCCAGCAGTCCCCTGATAGCGGGAGTCAATGAGCAGTTCTTC.